These 19 T cell receptor beta chains were sequenced from one sample in a study of CD8+ T cells in alopecia areata. Markers including CD4, CD8alpha, NKG2D and NKG2ACE guided sorting of pooled cutaneous lymph node cells. TCR sequencing used cDNA made by reverse transcription of extracted RNA. TCRdb's copy holds only in-frame clones and misses some; the assay was immunoSEQ multiplex PCR. Observed are under 350,000 clones, no singletons, with the top ten taking 1.2%. The material sequenced was CD4+ T cells sorted from a lymph node. The receptors were gathered from a C3H/HeJ mouse with alopecia areata. Strain haplotype (MHC): H2-k.

The sample holds a few counts of this clone. The germline and genes are mouse ones. The read falls 4 residues short of the CDR3 end, and the missing part is taken from the germline J gene. This chain uses TRBV19 with TRBJ1-1; 7 nucleotides align to TRBD1. J gave up 0 bases and V 3 bases, and 2 bases lay outside the gene matches. This CDR3 is 14 amino acids long. Germline V gene data show CDR1 as FNHDT and CDR2 as SITEND (reference sequence). CDR3 DNA, as far as it was read: TGTGCCAGCAGTACGACAGGGTCAAACACA. It is translated as CASSTTGSNT. The complete CDR3 sequence is CASSTTGSNTEVFF.

In regard to this clone: Gene names follow the mouse nomenclature. CDR3 region: CASGSTGDAEQFF. The CDR3 bases that were read are TGTGCCAGCGGGTCGACAGGGGATGCT. The V gene is TRBV13-2, the J gene TRBJ2-1; 8 nucleotides agree with TRBD1. The sequence runs out 4 residues before the end of the CDR3; the remainder is reconstructed from the germline J gene. Germline CDR1 is NNHNN and CDR2 is SYGAGS (reference sequence). The CDR3 contains 13 residues. Trimming at V came to 5 bases and at J to 5 bases, leaving 3 bases not matched to a gene.

This clone was seen only a few times. Gene labels here are mouse ones. Coverage ceases 3 residues before the CDR3 finishes, and the germline J gene fills in the end. J is TRBJ1-6 and V is TRBV5; 8 bases match TRBD1. TRBJ1-6 falls under the ORF class, with uncertain function. Losses at the gene ends were 0 bases for V and 3 bases for J; bases not matched to a gene: 4. Germline CDR1 LGHNA, CDR2 YNLKQL (reference sequence). The CDR3 runs 17 residues. The CDR3 here is CASSQDPRGLYNSPLYF. The sequenced CDR3 bases are TGTGCCAGCAGCCAAGATCCCAGGGGGCTCTATAATTCGCCC.

A remark on this clone: The genes and germline here are from mouse. The CDR3 is cut off 4 residues early in the read; its end comes from the germline J gene. The V and J genes are TRBV1 and TRBJ2-7; 9 nucleotides line up with TRBD2. Germline CDR1 NSQYPW, CDR2 LRSPGD (reference sequence). There are 16 residues in the CDR3. Trimming at V came to 3 bases and at J to 0 bases, leaving 6 bases not matched to a gene. This CDR3 reads CTCSAPLGGGSYEQYF. Partial CDR3 DNA: TGCACCTGCAGTGCTCCCCTGGGGGGGGGCTCCTAT.

A word on this clone: The genes are named according to mouse. The read comes to an end 4 residues before the CDR3 does, leaving the germline J gene to fill in the end. Other nucleotide sequences in the sample specify the same CDR3. J is TRBJ2-5 and V is TRBV13-1; D might be TRBD1 (5 bases). V was pared by 3 bases and J by 2 bases, with 7 bases between. The CDR3 loop spans 13 amino acids. Germline V gene data show CDR1 as NSHNY and CDR2 as SYGAGN. CDR3 DNA (partial): TGTGCCAGCAGTGTCGACAGCCAAGAC. Translated: CASSVDSQD. The entire CDR3 sequence reads CASSVDSQDTQYF.

Details on this clone: Mouse gene names apply. The sequenced fragment ends 4 residues before the CDR3 boundary, so the rest is inferred from the germline J gene. The chain joins TRBV5 to TRBJ2-1; 10 bases line up with TRBD1. V dropped 3 bases and J dropped 6; count of bases not matched to a gene: 5. CDR1 is LGHNA and CDR2 is YNLKQL in the germline V gene (reference sequence). This CDR3 is 15 amino acids long. Partial CDR3 DNA: TGTGCCAGCAGCCATGCCGGGACAGGGGTTGCT. It is translated as CASSHAGTGVA. The CDR3, in full, reads CASSHAGTGVAEQFF.

This clone has just a few counts. Gene names are the mouse ones. The CDR3 loop is CASSRPSGGVYAEQFF. The DNA read from the CDR3 is TGTGCTAGCAGTAGACCGTCTGGGGGGGTGTATGCT. The genes are TRBV17 and TRBJ2-1, with 9 bases fitting TRBD2. The CDR3 end lies 4 residues beyond the end of the read and is filled in from the germline J gene. V shed 2 bases and J 4 bases; nucleotides not matched to a gene: 6. CDR3 length equals 16 residues. Germline V CDR1 and CDR2: MNHDT, YYDKIL.

Concerning this clone itself: These gene names are mouse names. The sequenced fragment ends 4 residues before the CDR3 boundary, so the rest is inferred from the germline J gene. The chain links TRBV13-1 to TRBJ2-7, with 11 bases identical to TRBD2. Germline lookup yields CDR1 NSHNY and CDR2 SYGAGN. The CDR3 has 14 residues. The DNA read from the CDR3 is TGTGCCAGCAGGATGACTGGGGGGGAATAT. Translated, it gives CASRMTGGEY. The full CDR3 protein is CASRMTGGEYEQYF.

The table lists this clone with a few counts. Gene and germline names: mouse. The missing CDR3 end, 4 residues past where the read stops, is filled in from the germline J gene. The chain uses TRBV19 and TRBJ1-1, with 12 bases identical to TRBD1. Germline V gene data show CDR1 as FNHDT and CDR2 as SITEND (reference sequence). The CDR3 loop spans 14 amino acids. The chain's CDR3 is CASRLRDRGREVFF. The CDR3 bases that were read are TGTGCCAGCAGGCTCCGGGACAGGGGGCGA.

A few counts support this clone. The genes are named according to mouse. The read comes to an end 4 residues before the CDR3 does, leaving the germline J gene to fill in the end. V and J are TRBV13-1 and TRBJ2-4, with D hard to call. Per the germline V gene, CDR1 is NSHNY and CDR2 is SYGAGN. The CDR3 has 14 amino acids. V lost 0 bases and J 2 bases, leaving 7 bases between the germline ends. Partial CDR3 DNA: TGTGCCAGCAGTGATGCACTGTTTCAAAAC. This translates into CASSDALFQN. The whole CDR3 protein is CASSDALFQNTLYF.

Concerning this clone: Here the gene names and germline are mouse. Read sequence stops 3 residues before the CDR3 end, and the germline J gene provides the missing end. Distinct nucleotide sequences in the sample also encode this CDR3. The chain links TRBV31 to TRBJ1-6; no clear D gene. TRBJ1-6 is given ORF status, its function remaining uncertain. This CDR3 has 13 residues. The germline V and J ends were trimmed by 0 bases and 4 bases, with 4 bases remaining between them. Germline CDR1 and CDR2: GKSSPN and SITVG. Here the CDR3 reads CAWSLQYNSPLYF. The CDR3 bases that were read are TGTGCCTGGAGTCTCCAGTATAATTCGCCC.

This clone was observed a few times. Mouse germline and gene names are used. The sequenced fragment ends 4 residues before the CDR3 boundary, so the rest is inferred from the germline J gene. The chain links TRBV31 to TRBJ2-7; 9 bases map to TRBD2. The germline CDR1 and CDR2 sequences are GKSSPN and SITVG. The length of the CDR3 is 12 residues. The covered CDR3 bases are TGTGCCTGGAGACTGGGGGGCGAT. This translates into CAWRLGGD. From start to end, the CDR3 is CAWRLGGDEQYF.

This clone was seen only a few times. Mouse gene names apply. The read comes to an end 4 residues before the CDR3 does, leaving the germline J gene to fill in the end. The chain carries TRBV13-1 and TRBJ2-7; TRBD2 agrees at 8 bases. Trimming took 1 base from V and 0 from J; bases not matched to a gene: 3. Germline CDR1 NSHNY, CDR2 SYGAGN. The CDR3 spans 15 residues. CDR3 protein: CASSDPGGRSYEQYF. CDR3 DNA (partial): TGTGCCAGCAGTGATCCTGGGGGGCGCTCCTAT.

A few counts support this clone. Gene names are mouse gene names. The DNA read from the CDR3 is TGTGCCAGCAGTATAAGGGGGACAATAAACACA. Amino acids: CASSIRGTINT. The CDR3 as a whole reads CASSIRGTINTEVFF. V is TRBV19 and J is TRBJ1-1, with D possibly matching TRBD1 (6 bases). Read data end 4 residues before the CDR3 end; the end is taken from the germline J gene. V was cut by 1 base and J by 1 base, with 11 bases left in between. The V gene's germline CDR1 is FNHDT and CDR2 SITEND (reference sequence). The CDR3 has 15 amino acids.

There are a few counts of this clone. The genes are named according to mouse. The read finishes 4 residues shy of the CDR3 end, and the germline J gene is used to complete it. V gene TRBV5 combines with J gene TRBJ1-1; D not certain. The CDR3 has 13 amino acids. Germline V gene data show CDR1 as LGHNA and CDR2 as YNLKQL (reference sequence). V was pared by 2 bases and J by 1 base, with 5 bases between. Here the CDR3 reads CASSQRVNTEVFF. CDR3 bases read: TGTGCCAGCAGCCAAAGGGTAAACACA.

Regarding this clone: The genes and germline here are from mouse. The CDR3 goes on 4 residues after the read ends, and that part is filled in from the germline J gene. This CDR3 is also generated by other DNA sequences in the sample. The J gene is TRBJ2-7, the V gene TRBV13-1; TRBD2 agrees at 12 bases. V dropped 0 bases and J dropped 3; count of bases not matched to a gene: 1. Germline CDR1 NSHNY, CDR2 SYGAGN. This CDR3 has 15 amino acids. This CDR3 reads CASSDGGLGGYEQYF. Partial CDR3 DNA: TGTGCCAGCAGTGATGGGGGACTGGGGGGCTAT.

This clone occurred a few times. The listed genes are named as in mouse. Sequencing ends 4 residues short of the CDR3 end; the germline J gene provides the rest. The chain links TRBV2 to TRBJ1-2, with TRBD1 as a possible D gene (6 bases). This CDR3 is built from 15 residues. From germline, CDR1 is LGHNA and CDR2 YSYQKL. The V gene lost 0 bases and the J gene lost 3 bases, with 11 bases spanning the gap. The CDR3 DNA, read in part, is TGTGCCAGCAGCCAAGAGAGCAGGGGAGACTCC. Amino acids: CASSQESRGDS. The CDR3 as a whole reads CASSQESRGDSDYTF.

This clone was seen a few times. Gene names and germline match the mouse. The DNA ends 4 residues before the CDR3 does, and the rest of the CDR3 is filled in from the germline J gene. The chain links TRBV19 to TRBJ2-3; 10 bases line up with TRBD2. V shed 2 bases, J shed 4 bases, and the junction held 1 base outside the gene matches. Germline V gene lookup returns CDR1 FNHDT and CDR2 SITEND (reference sequence). This CDR3 is 14 amino acids long. CDR3 region: CASSMTGGTETLYF. The part of the CDR3 DNA that was read is TGTGCCAGCAGTATGACTGGGGGGACAGAA.

The table lists this clone with a few counts. Genes and germline are mouse. The sequence runs out 4 residues before the end of the CDR3; the remainder is reconstructed from the germline J gene. Other DNA sequences in the same sample also yield this CDR3. The V gene is TRBV13-2, the J gene TRBJ2-7, with TRBD1 matching 11 bases. The CDR3 contains 14 residues. The germline gives CDR1 NNHNN, CDR2 SYGAGS (reference sequence). CDR3 bases read: TGTGCCAGCGGTGGCGGGACAGGGGGATAT. Encoded protein: CASGGGTGGY. The entire CDR3 sequence reads CASGGGTGGYEQYF.